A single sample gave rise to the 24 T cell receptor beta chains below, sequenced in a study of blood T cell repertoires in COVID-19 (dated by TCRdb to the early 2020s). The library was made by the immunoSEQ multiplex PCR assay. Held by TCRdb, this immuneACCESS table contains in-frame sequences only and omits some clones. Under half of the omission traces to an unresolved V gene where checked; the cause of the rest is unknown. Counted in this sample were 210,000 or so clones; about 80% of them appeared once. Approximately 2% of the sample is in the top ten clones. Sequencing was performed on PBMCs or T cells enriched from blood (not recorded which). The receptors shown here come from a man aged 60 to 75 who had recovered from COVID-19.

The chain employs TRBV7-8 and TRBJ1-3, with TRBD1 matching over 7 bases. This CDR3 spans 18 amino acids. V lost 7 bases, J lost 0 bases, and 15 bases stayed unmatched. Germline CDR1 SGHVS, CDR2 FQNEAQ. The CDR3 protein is CASTKERDSVDSGNTIYF. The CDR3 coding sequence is TGTGCCAGCACTAAAGAACGGGACAGCGTCGACTCTGGAAACACCATATATTTT.

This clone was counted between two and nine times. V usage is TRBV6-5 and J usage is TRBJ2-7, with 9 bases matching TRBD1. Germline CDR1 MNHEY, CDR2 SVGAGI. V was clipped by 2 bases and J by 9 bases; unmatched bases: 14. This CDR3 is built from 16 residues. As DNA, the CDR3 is TGTGCCAGCAGTTACAGCTGGGACAGGGACCGCCGGGGGCAGTACTTC. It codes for CASSYSWDRDRRGQYF.

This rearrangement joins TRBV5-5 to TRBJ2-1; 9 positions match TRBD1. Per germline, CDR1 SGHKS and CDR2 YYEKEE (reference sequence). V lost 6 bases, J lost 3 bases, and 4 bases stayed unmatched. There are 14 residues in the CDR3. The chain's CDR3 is CASIRGQGYNEQFF. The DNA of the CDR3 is TGTGCCAGCATAAGGGGACAGGGCTACAATGAGCAGTTCTTC. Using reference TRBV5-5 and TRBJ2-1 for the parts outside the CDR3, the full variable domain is DAGVTQSPTHLIKTRGQQVTLRCSPISGHKSVSWYQQVLGQGPQFIFQYYEKEERGRGNFPDRFSARQFPNYSSELNVNALLLGDSALYLCASIRGQGYNEQFFGPGTRLTVL.

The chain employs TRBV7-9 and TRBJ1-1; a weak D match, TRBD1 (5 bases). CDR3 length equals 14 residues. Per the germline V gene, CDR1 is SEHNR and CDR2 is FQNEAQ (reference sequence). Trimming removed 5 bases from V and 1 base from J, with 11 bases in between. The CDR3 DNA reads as TGTGCCAGCAGCCCCCCCACAGGGAACACTGAAGCTTTCTTT. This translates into CASSPPTGNTEAFF.

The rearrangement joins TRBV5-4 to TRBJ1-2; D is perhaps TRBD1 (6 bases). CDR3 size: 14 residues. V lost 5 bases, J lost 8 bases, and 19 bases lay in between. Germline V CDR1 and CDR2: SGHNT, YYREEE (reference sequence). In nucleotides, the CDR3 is TGTGCCAGCAGTTCTGGGGGCAGGGGTGAGGGCTACACCTTC. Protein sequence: CASSSGGRGEGYTF.

CDR3: CASSRAGGPDTQYF. The CDR3 nucleotides read TGTGCCAGCAGCCGAGCGGGGGGGCCAGATACGCAGTATTTT. The gene calls are TRBV9 and TRBJ2-3, with 10 positions matching TRBD2. V was pared by 4 bases and J by 4 bases, with 3 bases of the junction left unmatched. The CDR3 covers 14 residues. CDR1 is SGDLS, CDR2 YYNGEE, per germline.

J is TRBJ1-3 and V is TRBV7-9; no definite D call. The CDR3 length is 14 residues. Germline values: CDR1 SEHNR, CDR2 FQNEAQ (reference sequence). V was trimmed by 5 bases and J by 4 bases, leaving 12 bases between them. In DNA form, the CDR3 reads TGTGCCAGCAGCAGCCCCGTTATGGGAAACACCATATATTTT. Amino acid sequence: CASSSPVMGNTIYF.

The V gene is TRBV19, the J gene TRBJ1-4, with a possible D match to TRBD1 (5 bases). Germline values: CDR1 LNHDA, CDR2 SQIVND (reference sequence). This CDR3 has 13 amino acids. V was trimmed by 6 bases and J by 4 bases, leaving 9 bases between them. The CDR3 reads CASRGRGNEKLFF. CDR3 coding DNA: TGTGCCAGTAGGGGAAGGGGTAATGAAAAACTGTTTTTT.

The CDR3 bases are TGTGCCAGCAGCTTAGCTCTAGGGGAAGAAAATGGCTACACCTTC. It encodes CASSLALGEENGYTF. This chain uses TRBV7-2 with TRBJ1-2; D might be TRBD1 (5 bases). The V gene's germline CDR1 is SGHTA and CDR2 FQGNSA. V was trimmed by 0 bases and J by 6 bases, leaving 14 bases between them. This CDR3 is built from 15 residues.

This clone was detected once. The CDR3 sequence: CASSARRGALAEQYF. The CDR3 bases are TGTGCCAGCAGCGCCCGCCGGGGGGCGCTGGCCGAGCAGTACTTC. The chain recombines TRBV11-2 with TRBJ2-7; perhaps TRBD2 as D (7 bases). The CDR3 totals 15 residues. Trimming cost V 5 bases and J 6 bases, with 20 bases left between them. The germline V gene has CDR1 SGHAT and CDR2 FQNNGV.

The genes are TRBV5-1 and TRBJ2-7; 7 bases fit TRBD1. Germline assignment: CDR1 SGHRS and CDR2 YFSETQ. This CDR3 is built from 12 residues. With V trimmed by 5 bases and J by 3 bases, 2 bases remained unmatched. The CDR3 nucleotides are TGCGCCAGCAGATGGGACAGCTACGAGCAGTACTTC. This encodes CASRWDSYEQYF.

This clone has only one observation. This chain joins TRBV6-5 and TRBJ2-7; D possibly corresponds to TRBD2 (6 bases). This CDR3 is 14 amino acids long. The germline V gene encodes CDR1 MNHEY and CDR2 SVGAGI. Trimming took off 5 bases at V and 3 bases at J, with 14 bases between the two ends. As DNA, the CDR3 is TGTGCCAGCAGTAGGGACTTGATGAACTACGAGCAGTACTTC. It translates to CASSRDLMNYEQYF.

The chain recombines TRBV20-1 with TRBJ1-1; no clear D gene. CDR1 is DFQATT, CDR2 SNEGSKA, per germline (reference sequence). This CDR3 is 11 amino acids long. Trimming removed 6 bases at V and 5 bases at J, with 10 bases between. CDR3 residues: CSAPGWTEAFF. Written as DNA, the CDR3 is TGCAGTGCCCCCGGTTGGACTGAAGCTTTCTTT.

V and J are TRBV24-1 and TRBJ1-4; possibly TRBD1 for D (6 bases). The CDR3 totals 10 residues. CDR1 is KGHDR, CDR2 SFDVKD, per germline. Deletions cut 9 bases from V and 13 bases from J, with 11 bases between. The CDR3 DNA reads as TGTGCCACCGGTCCGGACAGACTGTTTTTT. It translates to CATGPDRLFF.

The CDR3 here is CASRGTLAAPLHF. The DNA of the CDR3 is TGTGCCAGCAGAGGGACACTCGCAGCACCCCTCCACTTT. J is TRBJ1-6 and V is TRBV25-1; D is perhaps TRBD1 (6 bases). This CDR3 comprises 13 residues. Germline-derived CDR1 and CDR2 are MGHDK and SYGVNS. V gave up 6 bases and J gave up 11 bases, with 14 bases separating them.

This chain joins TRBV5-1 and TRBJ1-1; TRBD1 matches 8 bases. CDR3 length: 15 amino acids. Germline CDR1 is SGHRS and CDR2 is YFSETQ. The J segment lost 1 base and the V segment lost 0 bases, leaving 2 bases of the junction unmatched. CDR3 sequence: CASSLGTGTNTEAFF. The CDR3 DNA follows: TGCGCCAGCAGCTTGGGGACAGGGACGAACACTGAAGCTTTCTTT.

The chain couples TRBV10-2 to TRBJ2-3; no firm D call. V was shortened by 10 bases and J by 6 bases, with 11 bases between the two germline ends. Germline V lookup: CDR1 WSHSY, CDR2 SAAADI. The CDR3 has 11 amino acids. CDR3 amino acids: CATTNGDTQYF. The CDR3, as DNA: TGCGCCACCACAAACGGGGATACGCAGTATTTT.

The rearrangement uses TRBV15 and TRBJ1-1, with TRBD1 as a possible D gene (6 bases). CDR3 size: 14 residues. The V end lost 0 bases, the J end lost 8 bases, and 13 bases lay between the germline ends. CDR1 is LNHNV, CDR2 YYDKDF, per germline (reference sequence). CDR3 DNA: TGTGCCACCAGCAGAGACCCGGGGGGCAGGGAAGCTTTCTTT. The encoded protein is CATSRDPGGREAFF. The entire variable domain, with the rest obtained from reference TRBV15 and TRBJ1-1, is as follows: DAMVIQNPRYQVTQFGKPVTLSCSQTLNHNVMYWYQQKSSQAPKLLFHYYDKDFNNEADTPDNFQSRRPNTSFCFLDIRSPGLGDTAMYLCATSRDPGGREAFFGQGTRLTVV.

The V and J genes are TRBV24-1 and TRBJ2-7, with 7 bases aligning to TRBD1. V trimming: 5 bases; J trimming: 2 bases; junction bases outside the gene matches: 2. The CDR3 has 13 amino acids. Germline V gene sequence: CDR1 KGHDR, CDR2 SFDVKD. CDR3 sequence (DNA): TGTGCCACCAGTGTACAGGGGACCTACGAGCAGTACTTC. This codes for CATSVQGTYEQYF.

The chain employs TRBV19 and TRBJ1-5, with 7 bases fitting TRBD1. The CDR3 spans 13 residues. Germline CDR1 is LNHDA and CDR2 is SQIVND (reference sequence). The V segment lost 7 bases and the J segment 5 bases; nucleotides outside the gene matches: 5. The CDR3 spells CASTTGVHQPQHF. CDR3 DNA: TGTGCCAGTACTACAGGGGTTCATCAGCCCCAGCATTTT.

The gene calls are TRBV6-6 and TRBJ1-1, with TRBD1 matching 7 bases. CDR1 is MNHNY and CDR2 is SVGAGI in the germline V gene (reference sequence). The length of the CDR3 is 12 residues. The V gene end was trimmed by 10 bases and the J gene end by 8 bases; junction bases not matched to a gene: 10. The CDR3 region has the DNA TGTGCCACCTTTTCCAGGGGGGTCGAAGCTTTCTTT. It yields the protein CATFSRGVEAFF.

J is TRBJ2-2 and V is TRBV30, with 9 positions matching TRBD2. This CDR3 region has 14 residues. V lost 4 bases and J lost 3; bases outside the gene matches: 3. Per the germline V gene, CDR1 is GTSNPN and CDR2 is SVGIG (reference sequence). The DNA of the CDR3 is TGTGCCTGGAACCAGCGGGGGGACACCGGGGAGCTGTTTTTT. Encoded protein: CAWNQRGDTGELFF.

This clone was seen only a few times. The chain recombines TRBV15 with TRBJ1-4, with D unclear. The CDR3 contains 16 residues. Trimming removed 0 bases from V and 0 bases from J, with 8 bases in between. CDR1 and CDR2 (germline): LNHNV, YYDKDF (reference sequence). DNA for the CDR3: TGTGCCACCAGCAGAGACCCCGGGGCAACTAATGAAAAACTGTTTTTT. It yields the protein CATSRDPGATNEKLFF.

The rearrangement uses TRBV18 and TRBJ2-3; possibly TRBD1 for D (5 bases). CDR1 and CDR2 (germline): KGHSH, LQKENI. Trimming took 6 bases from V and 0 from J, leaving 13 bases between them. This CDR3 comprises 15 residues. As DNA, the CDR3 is TGTGCCAGCTCCCTGGCAGGGTCGAGCACAGATACGCAGTATTTT. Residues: CASSLAGSSTDTQYF.